The next 22 T cell receptor beta chains were all read from a single sample in a study of CD4 and CD8 cells across lung adenocarcinoma regions. Each CDR3 protein is one row after TCRdb ran MiXCR on the PCR reads. Among 10,000 to 15,000 distinct CDR3 sequences listed, approximately 50% were seen once. The material sequenced was CD8+ T cells from the center of a lung tumor. These receptors were obtained from a female donor with lung adenocarcinoma. The CD4 and CD8 labels of this study may be unreliable.

The chain joins TRBV11-3 to TRBJ2-1, with 8 bases fitting TRBD2. The CDR3 length is 17 residues. Trimming cost V 1 base and J 4 bases; bases outside gene matches: 9. The germline V gene encodes CDR1 SGHNT and CDR2 YENEEA. The CDR3 loop reads CASSLGGAGGGYNEQFF. The CDR3 DNA is TGTGCCAGCAGCTTAGGGGGGGCGGGGGGCGGGTACAATGAGCAGTTCTTC.

As for this clonotype: The junction departs from the called germline gene at one end, perhaps through a read error. The chain links TRBV10-3 to TRBJ2-4, with D perhaps matching TRBD2 (6 bases). In germline, CDR1 is ENHRY, CDR2 SYGVKD. This CDR3 has 15 amino acids. DNA for the CDR3: TGTGGCCGCGGTCCGGGGGTGTGGGCCAAAAACACTCAGTATTTC. This encodes CGRGPGVWAKNTQYF.

This chain uses TRBV27 with TRBJ2-1; 7 nucleotides align to TRBD2. V was pared by 5 bases and J by 10 bases, with 14 bases of the junction left unmatched. The CDR3 covers 15 residues. Looked up from germline, CDR1 is MNHEY and CDR2 is SMNVEV (reference sequence). CDR3 amino acids: CASSPGAGPIMEQFF. For the CDR3, the DNA is TGTGCCAGCAGTCCGGGAGCGGGACCTATCATGGAGCAGTTCTTC.

Concerning this clonotype: No DNA is shown, since the ends of the CDR3 on it are uncertain; the CDR3 is the one TCRdb lists. The chain has TRBV6-1 and TRBJ2-2. Germline assignment: CDR1 MNHNS and CDR2 SASEGT. The CDR3 adds up to 15 amino acids, both ends counted. The CDR3 protein is CARVVWVGSPGSCFF.

The CDR3 here is CASSESIDGTRLYEQYF. CDR3 sequence (DNA): TGCGCCAGCAGTGAGTCAATCGACGGAACCCGCCTCTACGAGCAGTACTTC. The gene calls are TRBV10-1 and TRBJ2-5, with no clear D. The last part of the DNA fits TRBJ2-7 better; the J call may be wrong. CDR1 is WNHNN, CDR2 SYGVQD, per germline (reference sequence). The CDR3 runs 17 residues.

This clonotype was counted between two and nine times. V and J are TRBV25-1 and TRBJ2-5; D is perhaps TRBD1 (6 bases). The germline V and J ends were trimmed by 1 base and 5 bases, with 14 bases remaining between them. Germline-derived CDR1 and CDR2 are MGHDK and SYGVNS. This CDR3 is 15 amino acids long. The chain's CDR3 is CASSESLGQGETQYF. In DNA, the CDR3 is TGTGCCAGCAGTGAATCTCTAGGCCAGGGGGAGACCCAGTACTTC.

This rearrangement joins TRBV12-3 or TRBV12-4 to TRBJ2-1; D may be TRBD1 or TRBD2 (6 bases each). The germline V and J ends were trimmed by 5 bases and 0 bases, with 23 bases remaining between them. The CDR3 totals 19 residues. CDR3 sequence reads: CASSPRGGTFLLSYNEQFF. The CDR3 DNA sequence: TGTGCCAGCAGTCCCCGAGGGGGGACTTTTCTACTCTCCTACAATGAGCAGTTCTTC.

V gene TRBV6-1 combines with J gene TRBJ2-5; 8 nucleotides line up with TRBD2. With 8 bases clipped from V and 5 bases from J, the junction kept 13 bases outside the gene matches. Germline-derived CDR1 and CDR2 are MNHNS and SASEGT. This CDR3 has 15 residues. The CDR3, as DNA: TGTGCCAGCGCCTCGGGCGGGAGGCCTGGGGAGACCCAGTACTTC. Protein sequence: CASASGGRPGETQYF.

Note on this clonotype: The junction departs from germline at one end; a sequencing error may be responsible. The rearrangement joins TRBV7-6 to TRBJ2-1, with D hard to call. CDR1 SGHVS and CDR2 FNYEAQ come from the germline V gene. This CDR3 region has 15 residues. The CDR3 DNA follows: TGTGCCCGGAGCCTGCAGAGAGTCAGCGTAGATACGCAGTTCTTT. It yields the protein CARSLQRVSVDTQFF.

A few counts support this clonotype. This sequence joins TRBV6-5 and TRBJ2-5, with D unresolved. Trimming shortened V by 2 bases and J by 9 bases, and 13 bases separated the two germline ends. Germline V lookup: CDR1 MNHEY, CDR2 SVGAGI. This CDR3 contains 13 residues. The CDR3 nucleotides read TGTGCCAGCAGTTACAGTTCAGGTTTGGCCCAGTACTTC. It translates to CASSYSSGLAQYF.

This clonotype was found many times. The rearrangement uses TRBV6-1 and TRBJ1-5; D remains unclear. The CDR3 contains 15 residues. Deletions cut 8 bases from V and 1 base from J, with 15 bases between. CDR1 is MNHNS, CDR2 SASEGT, per germline. The CDR3 DNA sequence: TGTGCCAGCTTAAGGGCGGTGGGGAGCAATCAGCCCCAGCATTTT. Protein sequence: CASLRAVGSNQPQHF.

The chain is built from TRBV30 and TRBJ1-1; no definite D call. Deletions cut 7 bases from V and 5 bases from J, with 11 bases between. The CDR3 is 11 amino acids. CDR1 and CDR2 from the germline V gene are GTSNPN and SVGIG (reference sequence). CDR3 nucleotide sequence: TGTGCCTCAGCAATGGGGACTGAAGCTTTCTTT. The encoded protein is CASAMGTEAFF.

Only a few counts were recorded for this clonotype. The chain recombines TRBV6-1 with TRBJ2-3; 13 bases align to TRBD2. This CDR3 spans 15 amino acids. Germline V gene sequence: CDR1 MNHNS, CDR2 SASEGT. With V trimmed by 3 bases and J by 4 bases, 1 base remained unmatched. The CDR3 protein is CASSETSGGPDTQYF. CDR3 coding DNA: TGTGCCAGCAGTGAGACTAGCGGGGGGCCAGATACGCAGTATTTT.

This clonotype is judged large. The rearrangement uses TRBV6-1 and TRBJ2-4; D possibly uses TRBD1 or TRBD2 (5 bases each). Germline CDR1 is MNHNS and CDR2 is SASEGT. The CDR3 totals 16 residues. V lost 1 base to trimming and J lost 2 bases, with 12 bases between them. CDR3 DNA: TGTGCCAGCAGTGAAGGCAGAGGGGAGCCCAAAAACATTCAGTACTTC. This translates into CASSEGRGEPKNIQYF.

This clonotype appeared a few times. The chain couples TRBV20-1 to TRBJ2-1, with TRBD2 matching 7 bases. The J call is uncertain, as TRBJ2-5 better fits the DNA end. The CDR3 is made up of 14 amino acids. CDR1 is DFQATT, CDR2 SNEGSKA, per germline (reference sequence). Here the CDR3 reads CSGLGTGGWETQYF. The DNA of the CDR3 is TGCAGTGGACTAGGGACGGGGGGTTGGGAGACCCAGTACTTC.

This clonotype has only a few counts. This chain links TRBV6-1 with TRBJ2-1; 11 bases map to TRBD2. With V trimmed by 2 bases and J by 5 bases, 2 bases remained unmatched. The CDR3 runs to 15 residues. The germline CDR1 and CDR2 sequences are MNHNS and SASEGT. CDR3 bases: TGTGCCAGCAGTGAAACGGGACTAGCGGACAATGAGCAGTTCTTC. Amino acid sequence: CASSETGLADNEQFF.

The CDR3 loop is CASSEAREATQYF. As DNA, the CDR3 is TGTGCCAGCAGTGAAGCGCGAGAGGCGACCCAGTACTTC. This chain connects TRBV6-1 to TRBJ2-5; D is unclear. From germline, CDR1 is MNHNS and CDR2 SASEGT. The V gene lost 0 bases and the J gene lost 7 bases, with 9 bases spanning the gap. The CDR3 length is 13 residues.

This clonotype was observed many times. The chain employs TRBV6-5 and TRBJ2-2; 7 bases fit TRBD1. The CDR3 is 15 residues long. Unmatched junction bases numbered 8, after V lost 6 bases and J lost 4 bases. Looked up from germline, CDR1 is MNHEY and CDR2 is SVGAGI. In nucleotides, the CDR3 is TGTGCCAGCAGCTATCTAGGGGGCGGCACCGGGGAGCTGTTTTTT. This translates into CASSYLGGGTGELFF.

This clonotype was counted once. V and J are TRBV27 and TRBJ2-3; a weak D match, TRBD2 (5 bases). This CDR3 contains 15 residues. Germline V gene data show CDR1 as MNHEY and CDR2 as SMNVEV (reference sequence). Trimming took off 6 bases at V and 2 bases at J, with 15 bases between the two ends. This CDR3 reads CASRTGFQYTDTQYF. Here the CDR3 DNA reads TGTGCCAGCAGGACGGGATTTCAATACACAGATACGCAGTATTTT.

The V call is TRBV10-2, the J call TRBJ2-5, with D perhaps given as TRBD1 or TRBD2 (6 bases each). There are 14 residues in the CDR3. Germline-derived CDR1 and CDR2 are WSHSY and SAAADI. CDR3 protein: CAGLGGRDPETQYF. The CDR3 DNA follows: TGCGCGGGGCTCGGGGGCCGGGACCCAGAGACCCAGTACTTC.

This clonotype appeared a few times. The chain couples TRBV6-1 to TRBJ1-1; D uncertain. The CDR3 is made up of 12 amino acids. The germline gives CDR1 MNHNS, CDR2 SASEGT. The V and J ends lost 6 bases and 2 bases respectively, with 7 bases between them. CDR3 DNA sequence: TGTGCCAGCAGGAGACTCAACACTGAAGCTTTCTTT. Protein product: CASRRLNTEAFF.

By its share, this clonotype is medium-sized. This chain uses TRBV6-5 with TRBJ2-5; 9 nucleotides match TRBD1. The better agreement between TRBJ2-7 and the DNA end casts doubt on the J call. The CDR3 has 15 residues. Germline lookup yields CDR1 MNHEY and CDR2 SVGAGI. CDR3 residues: CASSYSPGQGSEQYF. CDR3 sequence (DNA): TGTGCCAGCAGTTACTCACCGGGACAGGGATCCGAGCAGTACTTC.